This T cell receptor (beta chain) stems from a study of PD-1 blockade in classical Hodgkin lymphoma. The study's findings and limits: Whereas CD4+ TCR diversity had risen significantly by C4D1, CD8+ TCR diversity had not. Exclusion was applied to patients who started nivolumab under 1 year after ASCT. Why repertoires differed is undefined; disease activity or prior therapy possibly contributed. Reports indicated that newly diagnosed patients had lower baseline TCR diversity than healthy donors did.

Data came from immunoSEQ multiplex PCR; TCRdb stores just in-frame clones and leaves some out. The sample lists around 28,000 clones, roughly 80% occurring once. Regarding this clone: Its antigen remains unknown.

Documented time point: cycle 4 day 1 (C4D1), after 5 to 7 weeks of nivolumab. Every one of the patients relapsed after autologous stem cell transplantation (brentuximab vedotin exposure was variable). CD4+ T cells were purified from thawed PBMCs by negative selection. Per the germline V gene, CDR1 is LGHNA and CDR2 is YNFKEQ. Trimming took 5 bases from V and 4 from J, leaving 10 bases between them. This CDR3 region has 13 residues. Sequenced here: CD4+ T cells from blood, sampled before the fourth cycle of nivolumab. This chain connects TRBV4-2 to TRBJ2-3; D not resolved. This receptor was taken from a human donor with classical Hodgkin lymphoma. CDR3 amino acids: CASSLAAADTQYF. The CDR3 coding sequence is TGTGCCAGCAGCTTGGCGGCTGCAGATACGCAGTATTTT.